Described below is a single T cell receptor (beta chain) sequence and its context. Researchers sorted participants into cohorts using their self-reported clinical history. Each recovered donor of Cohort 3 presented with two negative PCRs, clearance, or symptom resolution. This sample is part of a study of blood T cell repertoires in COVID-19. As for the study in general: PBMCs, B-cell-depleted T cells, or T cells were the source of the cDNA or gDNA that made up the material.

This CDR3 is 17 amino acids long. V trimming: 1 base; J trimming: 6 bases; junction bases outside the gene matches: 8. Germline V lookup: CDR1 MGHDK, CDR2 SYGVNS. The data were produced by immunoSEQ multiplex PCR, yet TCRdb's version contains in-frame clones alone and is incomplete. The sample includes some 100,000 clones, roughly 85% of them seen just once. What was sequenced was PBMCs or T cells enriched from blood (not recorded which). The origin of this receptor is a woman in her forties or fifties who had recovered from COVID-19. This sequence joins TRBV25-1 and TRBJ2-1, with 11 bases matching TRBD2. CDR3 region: CASSESPSGGRSNEQFF. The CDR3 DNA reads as TGTGCCAGCAGTGAATCACCTAGCGGGGGGCGATCCAATGAGCAGTTCTTC.